The T cell receptor beta chain described here comes from a study of regulatory dendritic cells for organ transplantation (dated by TCRdb to about 2017). As for the study more broadly: Regulatory dendritic cells were generated from monocytes cultured with vitamin D3 on days 0 and 4 and IL-10 on day 4. TCRbeta repertoires were sequenced from sorted naive and memory CD4+ and CD8+ T cells before and after allostimulation with regulatory or mature dendritic cells. On day 6, LPS was added to the DC cultures to test how the DCs responded to a strong maturation-inducing agent. What the study reported, not specific to this receptor: Among the resting subsets, the most alloreactive TCR clonotypes were found in memory CD8+ T cells. The repertoires of naive CD4+ and CD8+ T cells were highly diverse, while memory cell repertoires were less diverse, with memory CD8+ cells being the most oligoclonal. In both subjects, allostimulation led to expansion of memory CD8+ clones, though the expansion induced by regulatory dendritic cells appeared to be more limited than that induced by mature dendritic cells. Only a couple of subjects were sequenced, and the authors noted considerable between-individual heterogeneity in the alloreactive memory CD8+ T cell pool.

A word on this clone: What antigen it recognizes has not been identified. Per-base qualities were not stored, and no clone one base away is much larger.

Sorted T cell subsets were CFSE-labeled and co-cultured for five to six days with allogeneic regulatory or mature dendritic cells at a 1:10 DC:T ratio. FACS was used to sort naive T cells as CD45RA+ cells and memory T cells as CD45RO+ CD4+ or CD8+ cells. T cells for TCR sequencing came from two healthy control subjects. Genomic DNA was extracted with the Qiagen DNeasy Blood & Tissue Kit. Multiplexed two-step PCR with Vbeta-specific forward primers and Jbeta-specific reverse primers was used to amplify TCRbeta CDR3 regions. Through the immunoSEQ service, the TCRbeta libraries were run on an Illumina instrument for sequencing. As for the authors' bioinformatics: V, D and J genes were assigned using IMGT annotation, and counts were corrected for multiplex PCR bias using synthetic CDR3 analogues. In the immunoSEQ Analyzer, repertoire clonality was calculated as one minus the normalized Shannon entropy. Clonal expansion was defined by Fisher's exact test with Benjamini-Hochberg false discovery rate control, using two-tailed P<0.01. TCRdb took this table from immuneACCESS and kept in-frame rearrangements with V and J called. Such tables lack part of the clones; where checked against another copy, unresolved V genes explain under half of the gap, and the rest is unexplained. The DNA gave D and trimming, while V, J and clone size come from that table. This sample has approximately 12,000 clones in its table, and roughly three quarters of those were observed once. Jointly, the top ten make up 0.9% to 1.2% of the sample.

The clonotype comes from a human donor in good health. Sequences were obtained from naive CD8+ T cells from blood cultured with regulatory dendritic cells. The sample's cell subset or site label, decoded: CD45RA+ naive T cells.

This receptor has the CDR3 CASSDAGDNYGYTF. The DNA is TGTGCCAGCAGTGACGCCGGGGATAACTATGGCTACACCTTC. In this chain, TRBV2 is recombined with TRBJ1-2; confidence is insufficient to name the D gene. From the cysteine through the phenylalanine, the CDR3 covers 14 amino acids. Only the CDR3 portion is preserved as DNA: 42 bases, with reading frame beginning at the first base. The junction carries 9 bases between V and J, which are trimmed by 3 bases and 1 base respectively. The CDR1 and CDR2 encoded by the germline V gene are SNHLY and FYNNEI.